This T cell receptor (beta chain) was profiled in a study of cytomegalovirus exposure and HLA in healthy donors. Germline V CDR1 and CDR2: MNHEY, SMNVEV (reference sequence). The J segment lost 0 bases and the V segment lost 5 bases, leaving 5 bases of the junction unmatched. This CDR3 is 16 amino acids long. Sequencing was performed with immunoSEQ multiplex PCR; in TCRdb, only in-frame clones are kept and a portion is missing. Here the sample spans roughly 150,000 clones, roughly 91% being singletons. Study-wide points: Reportedly, diagnosis of cytomegalovirus status by the classifier showed high specificity and sensitivity. Fewer than 200 TCR beta chains were listed as cytomegalovirus-associated.

A note on this clone: Its matching antigen is unknown.

This TCR came from a young man in good health and CMV-seropositive. Material for sequencing was PBMCs. This chain uses TRBV27 with TRBJ2-3, with 10 bases aligning to TRBD2. The CDR3 DNA sequence: TGTGCCAGCAGTGAGTGGACTAGCGGAAGCACAGATACGCAGTATTTT. It specifies CASSEWTSGSTDTQYF.